This T cell receptor (beta chain) was retrieved from a study of blood T cell repertoires in COVID-19. Study background: Acute and convalescent COVID-19 samples came from the United States, Italy and Spain. In each case, the material was cDNA or gDNA derived from T cells, B-cell-depleted T cells, or PBMCs.

CDR1 is LNHDA and CDR2 is SQIVND in the germline V gene (reference sequence). Trimming took 11 bases from V and 4 from J, leaving 15 bases between them. The CDR3 sequence is 14 residues long. This clone occurred once. In the original processing: Amplification of reference gene primers was used by the study to estimate nucleated cell counts. The repertoire was sequenced with immunoSEQ multiplex PCR; TCRdb's copy has only in-frame clones and lacks some. V and J calls and clone size are given by that table; D and trimming were obtained from the DNA. The table lists around 140,000 clones, around 88% of them singletons.

Material: peripheral blood. The chain joins TRBV19 to TRBJ1-6; the D gene is possibly TRBD1 (6 bases). The receptor's source is a woman in her sixties with acute or convalescent COVID-19. For the CDR3, the DNA is TGTGCCGTGCGCCCTGGACAGTATAATTCACCCCTCCACTTT. Residues: CAVRPGQYNSPLHF.